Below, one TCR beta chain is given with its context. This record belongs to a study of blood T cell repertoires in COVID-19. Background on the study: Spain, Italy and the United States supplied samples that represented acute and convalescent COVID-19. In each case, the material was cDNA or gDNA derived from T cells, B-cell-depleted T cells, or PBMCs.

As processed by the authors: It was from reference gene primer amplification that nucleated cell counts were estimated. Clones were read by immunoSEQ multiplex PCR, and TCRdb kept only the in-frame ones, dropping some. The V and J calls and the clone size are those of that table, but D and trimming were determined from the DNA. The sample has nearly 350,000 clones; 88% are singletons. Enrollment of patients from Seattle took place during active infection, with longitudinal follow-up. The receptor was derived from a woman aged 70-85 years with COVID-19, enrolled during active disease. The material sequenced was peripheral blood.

CDR3 bases: TGTGCCAGCAGCGTAGGGCAGGTAGACACCGGGGAGCTGTTTTTT. It yields the protein CASSVGQVDTGELFF. The rearrangement links TRBV9 to TRBJ2-2; D remains ambiguous. The CDR3 sequence is 15 residues long. V was trimmed by 0 bases and J by 3 bases, leaving 9 bases between them. Germline assignment: CDR1 SGDLS and CDR2 YYNGEE.